This T cell receptor beta chain came from a study of sequential checkpoint blockade in melanoma. Overall study context: Randomization was 1:1 between first-line nivolumab→ipilimumab and ipilimumab→nivolumab. Each arm's sequence ended with maintenance nivolumab.

This clone is medium-sized in the sample. As for treatment: randomized to nivolumab then ipilimumab (arm A) or the reverse (arm B). PBMC sorting kept live CD3+CD8+ cells without CD19 or CD56. Trimming stripped 5 bases from V and 8 bases from J, with 13 bases between. This CDR3 has 13 amino acids. Germline V CDR1 and CDR2: SEHNR, FQNEAQ (reference sequence). Here immunoSEQ multiplex PCR was the method, and the copy in TCRdb shows in-frame clones only, minus some. The table lists about 14,000 clones, roughly four fifths of them singletons. The sequencing here drew on CD8+ T cells sorted from blood (inferred from file names), taken from a patient given nivolumab and ipilimumab in sequence. V and J are TRBV7-9 and TRBJ2-1; no reliable D call. This clonotype originated in a human donor with melanoma. CDR3 region: CASSPPWADEQFF. CDR3 coding DNA: TGTGCCAGCAGCCCCCCTTGGGCAGATGAGCAGTTCTTC.